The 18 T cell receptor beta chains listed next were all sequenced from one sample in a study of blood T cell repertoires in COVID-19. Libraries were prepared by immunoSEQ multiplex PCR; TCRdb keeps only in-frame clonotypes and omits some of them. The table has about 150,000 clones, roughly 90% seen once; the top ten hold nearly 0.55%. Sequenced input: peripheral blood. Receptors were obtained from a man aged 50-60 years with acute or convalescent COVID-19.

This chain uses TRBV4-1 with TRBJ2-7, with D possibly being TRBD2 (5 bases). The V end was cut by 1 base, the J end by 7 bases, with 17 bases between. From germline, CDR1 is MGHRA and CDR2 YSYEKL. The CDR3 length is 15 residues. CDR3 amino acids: CASSQGSGRAKEQYF. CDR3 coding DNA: TGCGCCAGCAGCCAAGGATCCGGGCGGGCAAAGGAGCAGTACTTC.

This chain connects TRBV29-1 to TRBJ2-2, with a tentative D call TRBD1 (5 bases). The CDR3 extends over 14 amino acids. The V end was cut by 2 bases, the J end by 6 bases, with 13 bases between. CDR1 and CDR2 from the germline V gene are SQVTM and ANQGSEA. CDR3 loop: CSVESQGWPGELFF. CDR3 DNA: TGCAGCGTTGAAAGCCAGGGATGGCCCGGGGAGCTGTTTTTT.

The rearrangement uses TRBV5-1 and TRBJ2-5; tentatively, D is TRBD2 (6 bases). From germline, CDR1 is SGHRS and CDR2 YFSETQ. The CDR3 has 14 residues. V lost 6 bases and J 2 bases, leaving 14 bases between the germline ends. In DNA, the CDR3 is TGCGCCAGCACGGTGCAGGGAGGTCAAGAGACCCAGTACTTC. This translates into CASTVQGGQETQYF.

The DNA of the CDR3 is TGCGCCAGCAGCCAAGGTATCAGTGGTGAGCAGTTCTTC. It encodes CASSQGISGEQFF. This chain joins TRBV4-1 and TRBJ2-1; D is unclear. Trimming removed 1 base at V and 9 bases at J, with 10 bases between. The CDR3 spans 13 residues. CDR1 is MGHRA and CDR2 is YSYEKL in the germline V gene.

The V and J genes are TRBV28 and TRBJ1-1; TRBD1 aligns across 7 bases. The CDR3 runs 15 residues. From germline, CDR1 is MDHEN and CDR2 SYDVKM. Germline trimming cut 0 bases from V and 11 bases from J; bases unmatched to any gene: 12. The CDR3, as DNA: TGTGCCAGCAGTTTATGGGGAATGTTGGACAGGCGGGCTTTCTTT. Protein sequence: CASSLWGMLDRRAFF.

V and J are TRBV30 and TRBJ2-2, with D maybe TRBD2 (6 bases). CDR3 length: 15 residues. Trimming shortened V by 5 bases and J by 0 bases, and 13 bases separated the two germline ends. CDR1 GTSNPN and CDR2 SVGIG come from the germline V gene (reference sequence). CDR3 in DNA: TGTGCCTGGGAAAAGGGAGGAACGAACACCGGGGAGCTGTTTTTT. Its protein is CAWEKGGTNTGELFF.

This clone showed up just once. As DNA, the CDR3 is TGTGCCAGCAGTCCCCTCCCGGTGGCGGGGAAGCGAGATACGCAGTATTTT. Protein sequence: CASSPLPVAGKRDTQYF. The V gene is TRBV6-2 or TRBV6-3, the J gene TRBJ2-3; tentative D call: TRBD2 (6 bases). The germline CDR1 and CDR2 sequences are MNHEY and SVGEGT. CDR3 length: 17 amino acids. Trimming took 5 bases from V and 5 from J, leaving 23 bases between them.

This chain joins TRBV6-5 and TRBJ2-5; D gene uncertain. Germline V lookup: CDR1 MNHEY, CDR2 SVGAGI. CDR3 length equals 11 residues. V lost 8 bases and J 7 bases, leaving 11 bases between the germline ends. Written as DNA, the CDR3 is TGTGCCAGCTCCTACGGTGGGACCCAGTACTTC. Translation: CASSYGGTQYF.

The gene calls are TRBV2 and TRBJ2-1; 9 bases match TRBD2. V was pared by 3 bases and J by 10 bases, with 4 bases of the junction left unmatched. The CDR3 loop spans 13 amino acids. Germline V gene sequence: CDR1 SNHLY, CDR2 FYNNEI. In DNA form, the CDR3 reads TGTGCCAGCAGTGAGCTTCTAGCGGGGGAGCAGTTCTTC. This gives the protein CASSELLAGEQFF.

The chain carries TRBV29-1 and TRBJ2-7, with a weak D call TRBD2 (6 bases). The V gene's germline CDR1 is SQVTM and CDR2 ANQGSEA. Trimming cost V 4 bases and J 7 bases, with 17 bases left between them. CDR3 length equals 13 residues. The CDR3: CSVVITAAGEQYF. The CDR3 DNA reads TGCAGCGTTGTGATTACGGCGGCGGGGGAGCAGTACTTC.

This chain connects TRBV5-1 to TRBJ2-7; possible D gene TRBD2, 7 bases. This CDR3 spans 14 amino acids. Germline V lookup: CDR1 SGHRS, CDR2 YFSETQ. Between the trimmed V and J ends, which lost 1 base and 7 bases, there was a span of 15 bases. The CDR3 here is CASSLIGGGGEQYF. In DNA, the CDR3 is TGCGCCAGCAGCTTGATAGGGGGAGGGGGGGAGCAGTACTTC.

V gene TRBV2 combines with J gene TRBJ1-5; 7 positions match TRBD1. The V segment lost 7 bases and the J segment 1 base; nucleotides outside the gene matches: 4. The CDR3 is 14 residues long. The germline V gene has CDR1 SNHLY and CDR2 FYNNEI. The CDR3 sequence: CASTKGQSNQPQHF. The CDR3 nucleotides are TGTGCCAGCACCAAGGGACAGAGCAATCAGCCCCAGCATTTT.

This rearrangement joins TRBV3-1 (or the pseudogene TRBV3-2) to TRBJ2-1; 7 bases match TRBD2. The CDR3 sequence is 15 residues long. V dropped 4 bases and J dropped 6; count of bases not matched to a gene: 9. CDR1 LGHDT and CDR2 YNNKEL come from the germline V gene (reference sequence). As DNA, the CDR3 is TGTGCCAGCAGCCTGGGGCTAGCGGCAGGCAATGAGCAGTTCTTC. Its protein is CASSLGLAAGNEQFF.

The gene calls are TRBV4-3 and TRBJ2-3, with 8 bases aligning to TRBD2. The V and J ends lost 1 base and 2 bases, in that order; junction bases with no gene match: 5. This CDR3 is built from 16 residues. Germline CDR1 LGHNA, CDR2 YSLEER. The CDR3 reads CASSQVLAGFTDTQYF. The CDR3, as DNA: TGCGCCAGCAGCCAAGTGTTAGCGGGATTCACAGATACGCAGTATTTT.

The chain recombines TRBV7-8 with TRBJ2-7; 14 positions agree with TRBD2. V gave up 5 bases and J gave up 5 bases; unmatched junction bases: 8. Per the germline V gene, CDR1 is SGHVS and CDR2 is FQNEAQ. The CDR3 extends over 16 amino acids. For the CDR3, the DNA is TGTGCCAGCAGCCTCCGACTAGCGGGAGGGCTCGACGAGCAGTACTTC. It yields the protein CASSLRLAGGLDEQYF.

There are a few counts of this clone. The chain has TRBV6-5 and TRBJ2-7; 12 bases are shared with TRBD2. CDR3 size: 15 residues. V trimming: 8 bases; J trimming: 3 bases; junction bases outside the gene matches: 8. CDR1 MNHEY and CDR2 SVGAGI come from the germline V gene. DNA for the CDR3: TGTGCCAGCCGAGTACTAGCGGGGGGCCACTACGAGCAGTACGTC. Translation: CASRVLAGGHYEQYV.

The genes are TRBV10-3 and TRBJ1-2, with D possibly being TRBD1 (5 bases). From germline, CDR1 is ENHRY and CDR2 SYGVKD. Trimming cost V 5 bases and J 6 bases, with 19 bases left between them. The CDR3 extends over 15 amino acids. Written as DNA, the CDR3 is TGTGCCATCAGTCGCGGGGAGCGGGGCTGGGATGGCTACACCTTC. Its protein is CAISRGERGWDGYTF.

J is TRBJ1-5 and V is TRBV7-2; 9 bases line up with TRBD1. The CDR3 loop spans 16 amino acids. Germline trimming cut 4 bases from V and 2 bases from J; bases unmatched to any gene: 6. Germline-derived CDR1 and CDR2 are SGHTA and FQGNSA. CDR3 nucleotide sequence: TGTGCCAGCAGCTCTGGACAGGGGTTCGGCAATCAGCCCCAGCATTTT. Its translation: CASSSGQGFGNQPQHF.